The 18 T cell receptor beta chains given below trace back to one sample, sequenced in a study of T cell responses to AZD1222 COVID-19 vaccine. The method was immunoSEQ multiplex PCR; TCRdb's version includes in-frame clones alone and lacks a portion of them. The sample comprises about 78,000 clones, around 90% of which are singletons, and roughly 5% rests with the top ten. This specimen consisted of peripheral blood, obtained on day 0 of MenACWY control vaccination. Receptors were obtained from an adult in good health.

J is TRBJ1-5 and V is TRBV6-2 or TRBV6-3; 10 nucleotides match TRBD1. This CDR3 is 15 amino acids long. Germline V CDR1 and CDR2: MNHEY, SVGEGT. The V gene end was trimmed by 2 bases and the J gene end by 6 bases; junction bases not matched to a gene: 4. For the CDR3, the DNA is TGTGCCAGCAGTTACCCTGACAGGGGGCGTCAGCCCCAGCATTTT. It translates to CASSYPDRGRQPQHF.

This chain joins TRBV7-9 and TRBJ1-6; D uncertain. The CDR3 has 12 residues. Between the trimmed V and J ends, which lost 1 base and 8 bases, there was a span of 3 bases. CDR1 is SEHNR, CDR2 FQNEAQ, per germline (reference sequence). The CDR3 DNA reads as TGTGCCAGCAGCTTAGGGGATTCACCCCTCCACTTT. This translates into CASSLGDSPLHF. Combining the CDR3 with reference TRBV7-9 and TRBJ1-6 gives the whole variable domain DTGVSQNPRHKITKRGQNVTFRCDPISEHNRLYWYRQTLGQGPEFLTYFQNEAQLEKSRLLSDRFSAERPKGSFSTLEIQRTEQGDSAMYLCASSLGDSPLHFGNGTRLTVT.

The V gene is TRBV6-5, the J gene TRBJ1-4; 7 bases match TRBD1. Germline values: CDR1 MNHEY, CDR2 SVGAGI. CDR3 size: 15 residues. The J segment lost 7 bases and the V segment lost 0 bases, leaving 5 bases of the junction unmatched. The CDR3 nucleotides are TGTGCCAGCAGTTACTCGACAGGGTCTACTGAAAAACTGTTTTTT. Its protein product is CASSYSTGSTEKLFF.

The V gene is TRBV5-1, the J gene TRBJ1-1, with 8 bases lining up with TRBD1. V lost 0 bases, J lost 0 bases, and 4 bases stayed unmatched. The CDR3 is 16 amino acids. CDR1 and CDR2 (germline): SGHRS, YFSETQ. CDR3 nucleotide sequence: TGCGCCAGCAGCTTGGACGTGGACAGGGTGAACACTGAAGCTTTCTTT. Amino acids: CASSLDVDRVNTEAFF.

This clone was counted between two and nine times. V and J are TRBV9 and TRBJ1-2; 7 bases match TRBD1. The CDR3 spans 14 residues. Per the germline V gene, CDR1 is SGDLS and CDR2 is YYNGEE. The junction had 7 bases not matched to a gene; V was cut back by 1 base and J by 7 bases. The CDR3 here is CASSVSDQGVGYTF. The CDR3 DNA follows: TGTGCCAGCAGCGTAAGCGATCAGGGGGTTGGCTACACCTTC.

The chain links TRBV30 to TRBJ1-6; 10 positions agree with TRBD1. Looked up from germline, CDR1 is GTSNPN and CDR2 is SVGIG (reference sequence). The CDR3 is 17 amino acids. V gave up 2 bases and J gave up 5 bases; unmatched junction bases: 9. CDR3 coding DNA: TGTGCCTGGAGTCCGGGACAGGGGCGCCCCAATAATTCACCCCTCCACTTT. Its translation: CAWSPGQGRPNNSPLHF.

The chain's CDR3 is CAWSEGPNSPLHF. The CDR3 DNA sequence: TGTGCCTGGAGCGAGGGACCTAATTCACCCCTCCACTTT. This chain joins TRBV30 and TRBJ1-6; tentatively, D is TRBD1 (5 bases). The CDR3 length is 13 residues. Germline lookup yields CDR1 GTSNPN and CDR2 SVGIG (reference sequence). V shed 3 bases and J shed 6 bases, with 9 bases lying between them.

This clone was seen a single time. The CDR3 bases are TGTGCCAGCAGCGTAGCCTGGAAGACCGGGGAGCTGTTTTTT. This gives the protein CASSVAWKTGELFF. This chain joins TRBV9 and TRBJ2-2, with D uncertain. Germline values: CDR1 SGDLS, CDR2 YYNGEE. The CDR3 has 14 amino acids. V was clipped by 0 bases and J by 5 bases, with 8 bases between them. The variable domain in full, with the rest retrieved from reference TRBV9 and TRBJ2-2, is DSGVTQTPKHLITATGQRVTLRCSPRSGDLSVYWYQQSLDQGLQFLIQYYNGEERAKGNILERFSAQQFPDLHSELNLSSLELGDSALYFCASSVAWKTGELFFGEGSRLTVL.

J is TRBJ2-2 and V is TRBV11-3; D perhaps matches TRBD1 (6 bases). CDR3 length equals 14 residues. V lost 5 bases to trimming and J lost 7 bases, with 14 bases between them. Germline V gives CDR1 SGHNT, CDR2 YENEEA. The CDR3 reads CASSQTGSDGELFF. The CDR3 bases are TGTGCCAGCAGCCAGACAGGTTCCGACGGGGAGCTGTTTTTT.

The rearrangement joins TRBV5-1 to TRBJ1-4; maybe TRBD1 (6 bases). The germline V gene encodes CDR1 SGHRS and CDR2 YFSETQ. Trimming removed 1 base from V and 8 bases from J, with 9 bases in between. The CDR3 totals 13 residues. In nucleotides, the CDR3 is TGCGCCAGCAGCTTGACAGGGCGGGAAAAACTGTTTTTT. Protein sequence: CASSLTGREKLFF.

V is TRBV29-1 and J is TRBJ1-2; 9 bases agree with TRBD1. Germline CDR1 reads SQVTM; CDR2 reads ANQGSEA. The CDR3 is made up of 12 amino acids. V shed 3 bases, J shed 9 bases, and the junction held 5 bases outside the gene matches. The chain's CDR3 is CSVERDRESYTF. In DNA form, the CDR3 reads TGCAGCGTTGAGCGGGACAGGGAGAGCTACACCTTC.

The chain is built from TRBV27 and TRBJ2-7; D is uncertain. CDR1 is MNHEY and CDR2 is SMNVEV in the germline V gene (reference sequence). This CDR3 has 10 residues. Deletions cut 4 bases from V and 2 bases from J, with 0 bases between. In DNA form, the CDR3 reads TGTGCCAGCAGTTCCTACGAGCAGTACTTC. As protein: CASSSYEQYF.

This chain connects TRBV3-1 (or the pseudogene TRBV3-2) to TRBJ1-2, with TRBD1 as a possible D gene (5 bases). Germline V gene lookup returns CDR1 LGHDT and CDR2 YNNKEL (reference sequence). Trimming took 4 bases from V and 2 from J, leaving 11 bases between them. The CDR3 is 14 residues long. The CDR3 loop is CASSLQTANYGYTF. CDR3 sequence (DNA): TGTGCCAGCAGCCTACAGACAGCCAACTATGGCTACACCTTC.

V and J are TRBV12-3 or TRBV12-4 and TRBJ1-2; a weak D match, TRBD1 (5 bases). CDR3 size: 11 residues. Trimming stripped 9 bases from V and 5 bases from J, with 10 bases between. The CDR3 region has the DNA TGTGCCAGTCAGGGAAAGTATGGCTACACCTTC. Its translation is CASQGKYGYTF.

V gene TRBV28 combines with J gene TRBJ1-2; D unclear. V was pared by 6 bases and J by 4 bases, with 12 bases between. This CDR3 has 13 residues. The germline V gene encodes CDR1 MDHEN and CDR2 SYDVKM. The CDR3 DNA sequence: TGTGCCAGCAGCCTTAGAATGGGCTATGGCTACACCTTC. Its translation: CASSLRMGYGYTF.

For the CDR3, the DNA is TGTGCCAGCAGCTTACAACAGGGGTCGAGCTATGGCTACACCTTC. It codes for CASSLQQGSSYGYTF. The J gene is TRBJ1-2, the V gene TRBV7-2; TRBD1 aligns across 7 bases. The CDR3 covers 15 residues. V gave up 2 bases and J gave up 4 bases; unmatched junction bases: 7. Looked up from germline, CDR1 is SGHTA and CDR2 is FQGNSA.

The chain employs TRBV30 and TRBJ1-3; D call uncertain. CDR1 and CDR2 (germline): GTSNPN, SVGIG (reference sequence). The V and J ends lost 3 bases and 4 bases respectively, with 16 bases between them. The length of the CDR3 is 15 residues. CDR3 nucleotides: TGTGCCTGGAGGGGTGACCTAGCTGGAGGAAACACCATATATTTT. Translating gives CAWRGDLAGGNTIYF.

V and J are TRBV28 and TRBJ1-5; TRBD1 is a possible D gene (6 bases). Germline V lookup: CDR1 MDHEN, CDR2 SYDVKM. Between the trimmed V and J ends, which lost 6 bases and 2 bases, there was a span of 14 bases. This CDR3 region has 15 residues. The CDR3 spells CASSGGAGGNQPQHF. Here the CDR3 DNA reads TGTGCCAGCAGCGGGGGGGCAGGGGGCAATCAGCCCCAGCATTTT.